The rows below give T cell receptor beta chains drawn from one sample of a study of blood T cell repertoires in COVID-19. Data came from immunoSEQ multiplex PCR; TCRdb stores just in-frame clones and leaves some out. Of about 110,000 clones in the sample, 70% to 80% were seen once. Material for sequencing was peripheral blood. The receptors stem from a man aged 80 or over with COVID-19, enrolled during active disease. The CDR3 runs from the conserved cysteine through the conserved F or W. The D gene is left open where the match is weak. Only some rows state a clone size, as once, few, many or a class for expanded clones.

size,J,V,D,DNA,CDR3
NA,TRBJ2-7,TRBV28,TRBD1,TGTGCCAGCAGTTCGACAGGGGGCCGACACCTCTACGAGCAGTACTTC,CASSSTGGRHLYEQYF
NA,TRBJ2-1,TRBV9,NA,TGTGCCAGCAGCGTGAAATCGGGCAATGAGCAGTTCTTC,CASSVKSGNEQFF
NA,TRBJ2-7,TRBV19,TRBD1,TGTGCCAGTAGTACCCGGACAGGACCGTACGAGCAGTACTTC,CASSTRTGPYEQYF
NA,TRBJ2-6,TRBV28,NA,TGTGCCAGCGCGGGTAACCCCGCCTCTGGGGCCAACGTCCTGACTTTC,CASAGNPASGANVLTF
NA,TRBJ2-7,TRBV19,NA,TGTGCCAGTAGTATAGTCGGCAGGTCCTCCTACGAGCAGTACTTC,CASSIVGRSSYEQYF
NA,TRBJ2-2,TRBV5-4,TRBD2,TGTGCCAGCAGCTTTAAGCGGGAGACCGGGGAGCTGTTTTTT,CASSFKRETGELFF
NA,TRBJ2-1,TRBV5-4,NA,TGTGCCAGCAGCTTGGTCGGACAATACAATGAGCAGTTCTTC,CASSLVGQYNEQFF
NA,TRBJ2-1,TRBV24-1,NA,TGTGCCACCAGCCCAAATAGCGGAAGCTCCTACAATGAGCAGTTCTTC,CATSPNSGSSYNEQFF
few,TRBJ2-6,TRBV28,NA,TGTGCCAGCAGTTTATTGAGGGATGGGGCCAACGTCCTGACTTTC,CASSLLRDGANVLTF
NA,TRBJ2-7,TRBV27,NA,TGTGCCAGCAGTTTATCGGACAGCGGATACTACGAGCAGTACTTC,CASSLSDSGYYEQYF
NA,TRBJ2-7,TRBV3-1/TRBV3-2,TRBD1,TGTGCCAGCAGCCCAATGTTAACAGGGGCCGACGAGCAGTACTTC,CASSPMLTGADEQYF
NA,TRBJ1-1,TRBV7-8,NA,TGTGCCAGCAGCCTACAGGGGAACACTGAAGCTTTCTTT,CASSLQGNTEAFF
few,TRBJ2-7,TRBV15,NA,TGTGCCACCAGCCGACACGGCGACGAGCAGTACTTC,CATSRHGDEQYF
few,TRBJ2-7,TRBV6-2/TRBV6-3,NA,TGTGCCAGCAGTTACTCCTACGGGATCTACGAGCAGTACTTC,CASSYSYGIYEQYF
NA,TRBJ2-7,TRBV13,NA,TGTGCCAGCAGCTTTAGGGCGGGGGCGCGGGAGCAGTACTTC,CASSFRAGAREQYF
few,TRBJ2-1,TRBV28,TRBD2,TGTGCCAGCAACCAGGAGCGGGAGGGCCGGGAGCAGTTCTTC,CASNQEREGREQFF
NA,TRBJ1-6,TRBV18,NA,TGTGCCAGCTCACCACCATCAGGGACCCTCCACTTT,CASSPPSGTLHF
NA,TRBJ1-5,TRBV9,NA,TGTGCCAGCAGCGTAGGCGGAGCCGAGGTGCAGCCCCAGCATTTT,CASSVGGAEVQPQHF
NA,TRBJ2-1,TRBV15,TRBD2,TGTGCCACCAGCAGAGAAGGCGGGAGGGCCGCAAATGAGCAGTTCTTC,CATSREGGRAANEQFF
NA,TRBJ1-1,TRBV28,NA,TGTGCCAGCAGTTCTAATCCGGACACTGAAGCTTTCTTT,CASSSNPDTEAFF
NA,TRBJ2-2,TRBV7-9,NA,TGTGCCAGCAGCCCTGACAGCAGCTCACCGAACACCGGGGAGCTGTTTTTT,CASSPDSSSPNTGELFF
NA,TRBJ1-2,TRBV7-9,TRBD1,TGTGCCAGCAGCCACGACACAGGGGCTGGGGGCTACACCTTC,CASSHDTGAGGYTF
NA,TRBJ2-7,TRBV4-2,NA,TGTGCCAGCAGCCAAGATCTAGAGGACGAGCAGTACTTC,CASSQDLEDEQYF
NA,TRBJ1-3,TRBV7-8,NA,TGTGCCAGCAGCCTAGTCAACTCTGGAAACACCATATATTTT,CASSLVNSGNTIYF
NA,TRBJ1-6,TRBV6-4,TRBD1,TGTGCCAGCAGTGACGCGGCAGGGGGCAATTCACCCCTCCACTTT,CASSDAAGGNSPLHF
few,TRBJ2-3,TRBV7-8,NA,TGTGCCAGCAGCTTCGACGAGAGGGGGTATACAGATACGCAGTATTTT,CASSFDERGYTDTQYF
NA,TRBJ1-4,TRBV30,TRBD1,TGTGCCTGGGCCGGGACAGGGGCTGAAAAACTGTTTTTT,CAWAGTGAEKLFF
NA,TRBJ1-1,TRBV6-5,NA,TGTGCCAGCAGTTACGTTACAGGGAGAGGGACTGAAGCTTTCTTT,CASSYVTGRGTEAFF
NA,TRBJ2-2,TRBV6-6,NA,TGTGCCAGCAGCTTCTCCGGGACAAACACCGGGGAGCTGTTTTTT,CASSFSGTNTGELFF